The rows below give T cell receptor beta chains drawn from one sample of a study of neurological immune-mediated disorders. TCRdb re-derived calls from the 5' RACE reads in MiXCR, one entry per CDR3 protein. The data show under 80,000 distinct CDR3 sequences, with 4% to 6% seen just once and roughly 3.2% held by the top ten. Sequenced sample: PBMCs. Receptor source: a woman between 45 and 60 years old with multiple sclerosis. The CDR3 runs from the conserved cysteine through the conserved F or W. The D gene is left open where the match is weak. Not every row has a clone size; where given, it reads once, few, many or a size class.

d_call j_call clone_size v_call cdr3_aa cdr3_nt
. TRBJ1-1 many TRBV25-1 CASSEYGNTEAFF TGTGCCAGCAGTGAATACGGGAACACTGAAGCTTTCTTT
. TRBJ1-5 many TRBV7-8 CASSLFRGSNQPQHF TGTGCCAGCAGCTTATTCAGGGGTAGCAATCAGCCCCAGCATTTT
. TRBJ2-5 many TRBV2 CASRAGGFRETQYF TGTGCCAGCAGGGCTGGAGGTTTTCGGGAGACCCAGTACTTC
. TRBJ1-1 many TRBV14 CASSRTENTEAFF TGTGCCAGCAGCCGGACAGAGAACACTGAAGCTTTCTTT
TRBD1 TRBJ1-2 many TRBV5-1 CASTEDRESYTF TGCGCCAGCACAGAGGACAGGGAAAGCTACACCTTC
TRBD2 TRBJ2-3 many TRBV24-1 CATSDASFGGGGGTDTQYF TGTGCCACCAGTGACGCCTCTTTTGGTGGCGGGGGGGGGACAGATACGCAGTATTTT
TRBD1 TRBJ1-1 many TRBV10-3 CAIRGQTGAVTEAFF TGTGCCATCAGGGGCCAGACAGGGGCCGTCACTGAAGCTTTCTTT
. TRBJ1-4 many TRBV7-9 CASSLYMAAEKLFF TGTGCCAGCAGCTTATATATGGCAGCTGAAAAACTGTTTTTT
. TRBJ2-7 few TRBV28 CASSGHIYEQYF TGTGCCAGCAGTGGACATATCTACGAGCAGTACTTC
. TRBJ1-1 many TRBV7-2 CASATGDTEAFF TGTGCCAGCGCCACTGGGGACACTGAAGCTTTCTTT
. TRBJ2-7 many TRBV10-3 CAISRGGSSYEQYF TGTGCCATCAGTCGAGGTGGCAGTTCCTACGAGCAGTACTTC
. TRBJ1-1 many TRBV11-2 CASSLASTLEAFF TGTGCCAGCAGCTTAGCGAGTACCCTTGAAGCTTTCTTT
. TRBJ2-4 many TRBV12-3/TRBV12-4 CASSRGWAEVKNIQYF TGTGCCAGCAGCCGCGGATGGGCCGAAGTCAAAAACATTCAGTACTTC
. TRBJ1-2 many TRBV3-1 CASSQDMGNYGYTF TGTGCCAGCAGCCAAGATATGGGTAACTATGGCTACACCTTC
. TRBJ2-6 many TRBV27 CASSPSDSSSGANVLTF TGTGCCAGCAGTCCCTCGGACAGTAGCTCTGGGGCCAACGTCCTGACTTTC
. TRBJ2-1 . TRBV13 CASSLGSGWDEQFF TGTGCCAGCAGCTTGGGGTCGGGGTGGGATGAGCAGTTCTTC
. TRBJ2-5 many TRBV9 CASSLTWSVVTQYF TGTGCCAGCAGCCTTACCTGGTCGGTGGTGACCCAGTACTTC
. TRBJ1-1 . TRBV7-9 CASSWYRTVNTEAFF TGTGCCAGCAGCTGGTACCGGACAGTGAACACTGAAGCTTTCTTT
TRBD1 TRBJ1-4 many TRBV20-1 CSARGPGQGVHEKLFF TGCAGTGCTAGGGGACCGGGACAGGGAGTCCATGAAAAACTGTTTTTT
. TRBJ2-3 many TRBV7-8 CASSQVGIYTDTQYF TGTGCCAGCAGCCAGGTCGGGATTTACACAGATACGCAGTATTTT
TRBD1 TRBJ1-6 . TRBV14 CASSQTGGNSPLNF TGTGCCAGCAGTCAGACAGGGGGTAATTCACCCCTCAACTTT
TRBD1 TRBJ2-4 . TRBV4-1 CASSHPGQGKNIQYF TGCGCCAGCAGCCATCCCGGACAGGGGAAAAACATTCAGTACTTC
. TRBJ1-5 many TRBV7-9 CASSRDALEWPQHF TGTGCCAGCAGCCGAGACGCCCTGGAATGGCCCCAGCATTTT
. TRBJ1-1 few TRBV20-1 CSAGERLVTEAFF TGCAGTGCTGGGGAGCGATTGGTGACTGAAGCTTTCTTT
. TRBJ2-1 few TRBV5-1 CASSSPGTQFF TGCGCCAGCAGCTCCCCTGGGACCCAGTTCTTC
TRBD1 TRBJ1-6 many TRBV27 CASSLIGTGGSPLHF TGTGCCAGCAGTTTAATAGGGACAGGTGGTTCACCCCTCCACTTT
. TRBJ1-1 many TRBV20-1 CSALQGLNTEAFF TGCAGTGCTCTACAGGGCTTGAACACTGAAGCTTTCTTT
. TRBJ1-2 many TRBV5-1 CASTPEGPTMEGSYGYTF TGCGCCAGCACACCCGAGGGACCCACCATGGAGGGTTCCTATGGCTACACCTTC
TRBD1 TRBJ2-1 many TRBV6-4 CASSLGDRDYNEQFF TGTGCCAGCAGCCTTGGGGACAGAGACTACAATGAGCAGTTCTTC
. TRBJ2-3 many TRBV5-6 CASRDNGDTQYF TGTGCCAGCAGGGATAACGGAGATACGCAGTATTTT
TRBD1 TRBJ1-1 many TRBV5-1 CASSPTGQKLTEAFF TGCGCCAGCAGCCCAACGGGACAGAAATTAACTGAAGCTTTCTTT
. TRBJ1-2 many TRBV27 CASSLSYGGDGYTF TGTGCCAGCAGTTTATCATATGGTGGGGATGGCTACACCTTC
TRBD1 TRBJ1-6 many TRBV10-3 CAVRQGDNSPLHF TGTGCCGTCCGACAGGGGGATAATTCACCCCTCCACTTT
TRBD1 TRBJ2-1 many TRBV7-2 CASSLGPGTGGNEQFF TGTGCCAGCAGCCTAGGACCCGGGACAGGGGGCAATGAGCAGTTCTTC
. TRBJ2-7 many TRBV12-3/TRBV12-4 CASSAISREQYF TGTGCCAGCAGTGCGATTTCGAGGGAGCAGTACTTC
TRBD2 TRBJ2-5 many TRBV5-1 CASSFGLAGTEETQYF TGCGCCAGCAGCTTCGGACTAGCGGGGACCGAAGAGACCCAGTACTTC
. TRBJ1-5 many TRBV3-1 CASSPGGSHQPQHF TGTGCCAGCAGCCCAGGCGGTTCCCATCAGCCCCAGCATTTT
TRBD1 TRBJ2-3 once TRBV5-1 CASSDRGLPDTQYF TGCGCCAGCAGCGACAGGGGGCTCCCTGATACGCAGTATTTT
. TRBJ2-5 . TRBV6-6 CASRYVETQYF TGTGCCAGCAGATACGTAGAGACCCAGTACTTC
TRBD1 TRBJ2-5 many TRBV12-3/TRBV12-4 CASSSWTGEETQYF TGTGCCAGCAGTTCATGGACAGGGGAAGAGACCCAGTACTTC